This is a list of T cell receptor beta chains from one sample in a study of Ad26.COV2.S vaccination and SARS-CoV-2 variants. Clones were sequenced by immunoSEQ multiplex PCR, and TCRdb holds only the in-frame ones, with some missing. The sample has 350,000 to 450,000 clones, 80% to 90% seen once. The sample consisted of peripheral blood, taken in a trial of Ad26.COV2.S vaccine versus placebo. The receptors shown here come from a person between 18 and 65 years old who received the Ad26.COV2.S COVID-19 vaccine or a placebo. CDR3s include the opening cysteine and the closing phenylalanine or tryptophan. D genes are given only for firm matches. Clone sizes are given selectively: once, few, many, or a class where the clone is expanded.

abundance,v_gene,d_gene,j_gene,CDR3nt,CDR3aa
-,TRBV23-1,-,TRBJ1-4,TGCGCCAGCAGTCCCAGGGACCGAGGGATAAATGAAAAACTGTTTTTT,CASSPRDRGINEKLFF
-,TRBV3-1/TRBV3-2,TRBD1,TRBJ2-1,TGTGCCAGCAGCCTCCTGGGACAGGGATACTACAATGAGCAGTTCTTC,CASSLLGQGYYNEQFF
many,TRBV27,-,TRBJ1-2,TGTGCCAGCAGTTTAGGACAACCCCGCTATGGCTACACCTTC,CASSLGQPRYGYTF
-,TRBV6-5,-,TRBJ2-5,TGTGCCAGCAGTTACTCGGTAATCCAAGAGACCCAGTACTTC,CASSYSVIQETQYF
-,TRBV7-6,-,TRBJ1-3,TGTGCCAGCAGCAGAGGGCCGGCTAGTGGAAACACCATATATTTT,CASSRGPASGNTIYF
once,TRBV7-9,-,TRBJ1-1,TGTGCCAGCAGCAGAAATACAGGTAACACTGAAGCTTTCTTT,CASSRNTGNTEAFF
-,TRBV6-1,TRBD2,TRBJ2-1,TGTGCCAGCAGTGAACCTAGCGGGGGGGCTTTTGAGCAGTTCTTC,CASSEPSGGAFEQFF
-,TRBV5-1,TRBD1,TRBJ1-6,TGCGCCAGCAGCCGAGGACAGGGGTCCTATAATTCACCCCTCCACTTT,CASSRGQGSYNSPLHF
-,TRBV7-7,TRBD2,TRBJ2-1,TGTGCTAGCAGCCCCCTCCCCCCGACTAGCGGGGGGGCCGGGGTCAGGTTCTTC,CASSPLPPTSGGAGVRFF
-,TRBV21-1,-,TRBJ2-2,TGTGCCAGCAGCTACGCCCCCTCCAACGCGAACACCGGGGAGCTGTTTTTT,CASSYAPSNANTGELFF
-,TRBV4-1,TRBD1,TRBJ1-5,TGCGCCAGCAGCCAGACAGGGGGCTACAATCAGCCCCAGCATTTT,CASSQTGGYNQPQHF
once,TRBV5-1,TRBD1,TRBJ1-1,TGCGCCAGCAGCCCGCCGGGACAGGTTTTATTTATGAACACTGAAGCTTTCTTT,CASSPPGQVLFMNTEAFF
once,TRBV4-3,-,TRBJ2-3,TGCGCCAGCAGCCAAGATTGGGGGGGCGCAACAGATACGCAGTATTTT,CASSQDWGGATDTQYF
once,TRBV5-4,-,TRBJ2-7,TGTGCCAGCAGCTTCCAGACAGCATCCTACGAGCAGTACTTC,CASSFQTASYEQYF
-,TRBV6-4,-,TRBJ1-4,TGTGCCAGCAGTGTCAGAGAGGGGGAAAAACTGTTTTTT,CASSVREGEKLFF
-,TRBV5-1,-,TRBJ2-3,TGCGCCAGCAGCCTCAGCGGAGATGGCGCAGATACGCAGTATTTT,CASSLSGDGADTQYF
-,TRBV24-1,-,TRBJ1-2,TGTGCCACCAGTGAGCGGGACGCTACATATGGCTACACCTTC,CATSERDATYGYTF
-,TRBV10-3,-,TRBJ2-7,TGTGCCATCAGTGAAAGGGGGGGCACCTACGAGCAGTACTTC,CAISERGGTYEQYF
-,TRBV7-2,TRBD2,TRBJ2-5,TGTGCCAGCAGCTTTACTAGCGGGGGGCCTATCCAAGAGACCCAGTACTTC,CASSFTSGGPIQETQYF
once,TRBV18,-,TRBJ2-7,TGTGCCAGCTCACCGGGACAATACTACGAGCAGTACTTC,CASSPGQYYEQYF
-,TRBV5-1,TRBD2,TRBJ2-7,TGCGCCAGCAGCTTGGACACGGGGGGAGCTTACGAGCAGTACTTC,CASSLDTGGAYEQYF
-,TRBV6-5,TRBD1,TRBJ1-5,TGTGCCAGCAAAGGGCAGGGGGTTCAGCCCCAGCATTTT,CASKGQGVQPQHF
-,TRBV19,TRBD2,TRBJ2-5,TGTGCCAGTAGTAAAGCGGGAACCCAAGAGACCCAGTACTTC,CASSKAGTQETQYF
-,TRBV15,TRBD1,TRBJ1-3,TGTGCCACCAGCAGAGAAGTACAGGGGGGGATTAGAAACACCATATATTTT,CATSREVQGGIRNTIYF
-,TRBV5-4,-,TRBJ1-1,TGTGCCAGCAGCTTCAAGAACATGAACACTGAAGCTTTCTTT,CASSFKNMNTEAFF
-,TRBV6-4,-,TRBJ2-1,TGTGCCAGCAGTGAAGCTGTGGGGTTGGATGAGCAGTTCTTC,CASSEAVGLDEQFF
-,TRBV28,-,TRBJ1-5,TGTGCCAGCACCCTGGAGGGGGGACAGCCCCAGCATTTT,CASTLEGGQPQHF